Listed here is a single TCR beta chain. Methods used by the authors: Estimation of nucleated cell counts relied on the amplification of reference gene primers. The table came from immunoSEQ multiplex PCR; TCRdb's copy has only in-frame clones and leaves some out. V and J calls and clone size are as listed in that table; D and trimming were resolved from the DNA. The sample yields roughly 150,000 clones, 70% to 85% seen once. The data were obtained in a study of blood T cell repertoires in COVID-19. Study summary: Collection of acute and convalescent COVID-19 samples took place in the United States, Italy and Spain. Sources were T cells, B-cell-depleted T cells, or PBMCs; the material itself was cDNA or gDNA.

The CDR3 has 14 amino acids. V shed 0 bases, J shed 7 bases, and the junction held 5 bases outside the gene matches. CDR1 is SGHTS, CDR2 YDEGEE, per germline. Patients from Seattle were sampled longitudinally, starting during active infection. Sequencing was done on a sample of peripheral blood. This TCR was recovered from a man aged 80 or over with COVID-19, enrolled during active disease. The rearrangement joins TRBV5-8 to TRBJ1-2; 8 positions match TRBD1. This chain's CDR3 is CASSLAQGAAGYTF. In nucleotides, the CDR3 is TGTGCCAGCAGCTTGGCGCAGGGGGCGGCTGGCTACACCTTC.